The next 27 T cell receptor beta chains were all read from a single sample in a study of cytomegalovirus exposure and HLA in healthy donors (dated 2017 in TCRdb). Library creation used the immunoSEQ multiplex PCR assay. The source is immuneACCESS, and TCRdb retained only in-frame sequences with V and J called. Part of the clones is not carried over; for the studies checked, unresolved V genes explain less than half of this, and the remainder is unexplained. For this sample there are 150,000 to 200,000 clones; about 85% appear just once. Jointly, the top ten make up under 2.5% of the sample. The sample taken for sequencing was PBMCs. The receptors shown here come from a man under 40 in good health and CMV-seropositive.

The rearrangement joins TRBV9 to TRBJ2-2; 9 positions agree with TRBD1. Germline V CDR1 and CDR2: SGDLS, YYNGEE. After removal of 3 bases from V and 7 bases from J, the junction contained 13 bases not matched to a gene. The CDR3 runs to 17 residues. The CDR3 DNA reads TGTGCCAGCAGCGCACGGACGGGACAGGGAGCCGGCGGGGAGCTGTTTTTT. Protein: CASSARTGQGAGGELFF. Variable domain in full (rest from reference TRBV9 and TRBJ2-2): DSGVTQTPKHLITATGQRVTLRCSPRSGDLSVYWYQQSLDQGLQFLIQYYNGEERAKGNILERFSAQQFPDLHSELNLSSLELGDSALYFCASSARTGQGAGGELFFGEGSRLTVL.

The chain has TRBV9 and TRBJ2-5; no definite D call. The CDR3 runs to 13 residues. Germline V gene lookup returns CDR1 SGDLS and CDR2 YYNGEE. V lost 1 base and J lost 5, with 9 bases in between. The CDR3 protein is CASSVSQAETQYF. Written as DNA, the CDR3 is TGTGCCAGCAGCGTATCCCAGGCTGAGACCCAGTACTTC.

The chain uses TRBV6-1 and TRBJ1-2; D is ambiguous. Germline loops: CDR1 MNHNS, CDR2 SASEGT. V was trimmed by 5 bases and J by 0 bases, leaving 7 bases between them. This CDR3 region has 13 residues. CDR3 bases: TGTGCCAGCAGTCGCGACTCTAACTATGGCTACACCTTC. Encoded protein: CASSRDSNYGYTF.

The chain joins TRBV6-6 to TRBJ2-7; the match to TRBD2 covers 7 bases. The CDR3 loop spans 14 amino acids. With V trimmed by 2 bases and J by 7 bases, 8 bases remained unmatched. Germline V CDR1 and CDR2: MNHNY, SVGAGI (reference sequence). The CDR3 sequence: CASSYPGTNVEQYF. The CDR3 DNA reads as TGTGCCAGCAGTTACCCCGGGACTAATGTAGAGCAGTACTTC.

This clone was counted a few times. This sequence joins TRBV4-2 and TRBJ1-6; D might be TRBD1 (6 bases). The CDR3 spans 15 residues. Germline-derived CDR1 and CDR2 are LGHNA and YNFKEQ. V was cut by 1 base and J by 9 bases, with 13 bases left in between. The CDR3 loop reads CASSQAGQGFSPLHF. The CDR3 nucleotides read TGTGCCAGCAGCCAAGCGGGCCAGGGGTTTTCACCCCTCCACTTT.

V gene TRBV5-1 combines with J gene TRBJ2-7; possibly TRBD1 for D (6 bases). The V end was cut by 4 bases, the J end by 3 bases, with 23 bases between. The CDR3 length is 17 residues. Germline assignment: CDR1 SGHRS and CDR2 YFSETQ. DNA for the CDR3: TGCGCCAGCAGCCGCACACAACAAGCACAGGGTTTCTACGAGCAGTACTTC. Amino acid sequence: CASSRTQQAQGFYEQYF. Full variable domain (missing parts from reference TRBV5-1 and TRBJ2-7): KAGVTQTPRYLIKTRGQQVTLSCSPISGHRSVSWYQQTPGQGLQFLFEYFSETQRNKGNFPGRFSGRQFSNSRSEMNVSTLELGDSALYLCASSRTQQAQGFYEQYFGPGTRLTVT.

The V call is TRBV2, the J call TRBJ1-2; D perhaps matches TRBD1 (5 bases). Germline values: CDR1 SNHLY, CDR2 FYNNEI. The V and J ends lost 4 bases and 5 bases respectively, with 17 bases between them. The CDR3 is 15 amino acids. CDR3: CASSGRGGDRYGYTF. The CDR3 DNA reads as TGTGCCAGCAGTGGCCGGGGGGGGGATCGATATGGCTACACCTTC.

The chain joins TRBV11-2 to TRBJ2-2, with D perhaps TRBD2 (5 bases). The germline CDR1 and CDR2 sequences are SGHAT and FQNNGV. Trimming stripped 5 bases from V and 2 bases from J, with 9 bases between. There are 14 residues in the CDR3. CDR3 sequence reads: CASSRRGNTGELFF. CDR3 DNA: TGTGCCAGCAGCCGTCGGGGTAACACCGGGGAGCTGTTTTTT.

This clone was detected a few times. The chain has TRBV7-3 and TRBJ1-6; 8 bases map to TRBD1. V shed 8 bases and J 9 bases; nucleotides not matched to a gene: 6. The CDR3 covers 13 residues. The germline V gene encodes CDR1 SGHTA and CDR2 FQGTGA. CDR3 DNA: TGTGCCAGCGGTCAACAGGGGGGTTCACCCCTCCACTTT. Protein sequence: CASGQQGGSPLHF.

The CDR3 protein is CASSVGTGEPETQYF. Here the CDR3 DNA reads TGCGCCAGCAGCGTCGGGACAGGGGAGCCAGAGACCCAGTACTTC. The V gene is TRBV5-1, the J gene TRBJ2-5; 10 nucleotides line up with TRBD1. V trimming: 4 bases; J trimming: 4 bases; junction bases outside the gene matches: 7. This CDR3 contains 15 residues. CDR1 and CDR2 from the germline V gene are SGHRS and YFSETQ.

The chain links TRBV10-3 to TRBJ1-1; D ambiguous. Looked up from germline, CDR1 is ENHRY and CDR2 is SYGVKD. There are 14 residues in the CDR3. Trimming stripped 2 bases from V and 2 bases from J, with 9 bases between. The CDR3 nucleotides read TGTGCCATCAGTGAGCGGCAGGTTAACACTGAAGCTTTCTTT. Translated, it gives CAISERQVNTEAFF.

V is TRBV11-2 and J is TRBJ2-3; 13 positions match TRBD2. The V segment lost 4 bases and the J segment 6 bases; nucleotides outside the gene matches: 7. This CDR3 is built from 16 residues. Looked up from germline, CDR1 is SGHAT and CDR2 is FQNNGV. The CDR3 sequence is CASSSRLAGGGDTQYF. CDR3 sequence (DNA): TGTGCCAGCAGCTCCCGACTAGCGGGGGGCGGGGATACGCAGTATTTT.

The chain is built from TRBV5-6 and TRBJ2-1; 11 bases agree with TRBD2. The V and J ends lost 4 bases and 3 bases, in that order; junction bases with no gene match: 6. Germline CDR1 reads SGHDT; CDR2 reads YYEEEE. This CDR3 has 16 residues. The CDR3 region has the DNA TGTGCCAGCAGCGAAGGGACTAGCGGAGTCTACAATGAGCAGTTCTTC. It translates to CASSEGTSGVYNEQFF.

The sample holds a few counts of this clone. The V and J genes are TRBV7-9 and TRBJ2-7; 7 bases map to TRBD1. J lost 2 bases, V lost 3 bases, and 4 bases had no gene match. From germline, CDR1 is SEHNR and CDR2 FQNEAQ (reference sequence). This CDR3 spans 14 amino acids. CDR3 residues: CASSLSQGPYEQYF. The DNA of the CDR3 is TGTGCCAGCAGCTTGTCACAGGGGCCCTACGAGCAGTACTTC.

This clone was seen only a few times. V gene TRBV5-1 combines with J gene TRBJ2-7; 10 bases are a match to TRBD1. CDR1 and CDR2 (germline): SGHRS, YFSETQ. The CDR3 is 14 amino acids. V lost 9 bases, J lost 5 bases, and 11 bases stayed unmatched. The CDR3 nucleotides read TGCGCCACCGCGGTTGGGACAGGGGCGGACGAGCAGTACTTC. This sequence encodes CATAVGTGADEQYF.

The V call is TRBV19, the J call TRBJ1-1; D is unclear. This CDR3 has 13 residues. CDR1 LNHDA and CDR2 SQIVND come from the germline V gene (reference sequence). Trimming pared 2 bases from V and 1 base from J, leaving 5 bases between. The CDR3 nucleotides read TGTGCCAGTAGTATACGACAGAACACTGAAGCTTTCTTT. Its protein is CASSIRQNTEAFF.

This chain connects TRBV4-3 to TRBJ1-2; perhaps TRBD1 as D (6 bases). CDR1 LGHNA and CDR2 YSLEER come from the germline V gene. CDR3 length: 16 residues. V was clipped by 1 base and J by 8 bases, with 20 bases between them. This CDR3 reads CASSQARPGAVPGYTF. CDR3 nucleotides: TGCGCCAGCAGCCAAGCCCGTCCAGGGGCGGTTCCCGGCTACACCTTC.

This rearrangement joins TRBV27 to TRBJ1-2; TRBD1 matches 10 bases. Trimming took 5 bases from V and 6 from J; bases not matched to a gene: 9. From germline, CDR1 is MNHEY and CDR2 SMNVEV (reference sequence). The CDR3 extends over 15 amino acids. The CDR3 bases are TGTGCCAGCAGTGTGACAGGGGGCGTGGTACATGGCTACACCTTC. Its translation is CASSVTGGVVHGYTF.

The chain combines TRBV7-9 with TRBJ2-7, with 10 positions matching TRBD2. The CDR3 is made up of 15 amino acids. Trimming at V came to 1 base and at J to 4 bases, leaving 4 bases not matched to a gene. CDR1 and CDR2 (germline): SEHNR, FQNEAQ (reference sequence). CDR3 in amino acids: CASSLGAGGLYEQYF. The CDR3 DNA sequence: TGTGCCAGCAGCTTAGGAGCGGGGGGGCTTTACGAGCAGTACTTC.

The chain recombines TRBV5-6 with TRBJ2-1; 8 bases map to TRBD2. The CDR3 covers 18 residues. The ends lost 0 bases at V and 0 bases at J; junction bases unmatched: 8. CDR1 is SGHDT and CDR2 is YYEEEE in the germline V gene. This chain's CDR3 is CASSLDIGGGRSYNEQFF. The CDR3 coding sequence is TGTGCCAGCAGCTTGGATATAGGCGGGGGGCGCTCCTACAATGAGCAGTTCTTC. The full variable domain, rest sourced from reference TRBV5-6 and TRBJ2-1, is DAGVTQSPTHLIKTRGQQVTLRCSPKSGHDTVSWYQQALGQGPQFIFQYYEEEERQRGNFPDRFSGHQFPNYSSELNVNALLLGDSALYLCASSLDIGGGRSYNEQFFGPGTRLTVL.

The count of this clone is one. This chain connects TRBV29-1 to TRBJ1-2, with 8 bases fitting TRBD1. Germline assignment: CDR1 SQVTM and CDR2 ANQGSEA. Trimming took 6 bases from V and 4 from J; bases not matched to a gene: 7. This CDR3 region has 13 residues. CDR3 region: CSVVGQGVYGYTF. Here the CDR3 DNA reads TGCAGCGTCGTCGGACAGGGAGTCTATGGCTACACCTTC.

The chain uses TRBV29-1 and TRBJ2-7; the D gene is possibly TRBD1 (5 bases). V was shortened by 0 bases and J by 1 base, with 13 bases between the two germline ends. This CDR3 is 15 amino acids long. Germline CDR1 is SQVTM and CDR2 is ANQGSEA. The CDR3: CSVEEEQGSSYEQYF. Written as DNA, the CDR3 is TGCAGCGTTGAAGAGGAGCAGGGCTCGTCCTACGAGCAGTACTTC.

The CDR3 bases are TGCGCCAGCAGCCAAGATTTCTTACTAGCGGGAGCTACTAGCACAGATACGCAGTATTTT. It encodes CASSQDFLLAGATSTDTQYF. The chain joins TRBV4-1 to TRBJ2-3; 11 bases map to TRBD2. The CDR3 totals 20 residues. Germline V lookup: CDR1 MGHRA, CDR2 YSYEKL. After removal of 0 bases from V and 0 bases from J, the junction contained 11 bases not matched to a gene.

V usage is TRBV4-2 and J usage is TRBJ1-1; D ambiguous. This CDR3 spans 12 amino acids. CDR1 and CDR2 from the germline V gene are LGHNA and YNFKEQ. Trimming took 4 bases from V and 7 from J, leaving 10 bases between them. The CDR3 protein is CASSLGGYEAFF. CDR3 DNA sequence: TGTGCCAGCAGCCTAGGCGGGTATGAAGCTTTCTTT.

The J gene is TRBJ2-5, the V gene TRBV5-4, with TRBD1 identical over 7 bases. V shed 3 bases, J shed 5 bases, and the junction held 4 bases outside the gene matches. The germline V gene has CDR1 SGHNT and CDR2 YYREEE (reference sequence). The CDR3 is made up of 13 amino acids. Here the CDR3 DNA reads TGTGCCAGCAGCTATACAGGGGCGGAGACCCAGTACTTC. It yields the protein CASSYTGAETQYF.

This clone appeared a single time. This chain links TRBV6-5 with TRBJ2-7; no definite D call. Germline-derived CDR1 and CDR2 are MNHEY and SVGAGI. The CDR3 is 15 residues long. The V end was cut by 0 bases, the J end by 0 bases, with 9 bases between. DNA of the CDR3: TGTGCCAGCAGTTACTCAGGAGAATCCTCCTACGAGCAGTACTTC. It is translated as CASSYSGESSYEQYF.

This clone was counted a few times. This CDR3 is also generated by other DNA sequences in the sample. The chain uses TRBV27 and TRBJ1-1; D is possibly TRBD1 (5 bases). V lost 3 bases, J lost 3 bases, and 8 bases lay in between. The CDR3 is 13 amino acids. The germline gives CDR1 MNHEY, CDR2 SMNVEV (reference sequence). The CDR3 loop is CASSLWGDTEAFF. The DNA for the CDR3 is TGTGCCAGCAGTTTGTGGGGGGACACTGAAGCTTTCTTT.